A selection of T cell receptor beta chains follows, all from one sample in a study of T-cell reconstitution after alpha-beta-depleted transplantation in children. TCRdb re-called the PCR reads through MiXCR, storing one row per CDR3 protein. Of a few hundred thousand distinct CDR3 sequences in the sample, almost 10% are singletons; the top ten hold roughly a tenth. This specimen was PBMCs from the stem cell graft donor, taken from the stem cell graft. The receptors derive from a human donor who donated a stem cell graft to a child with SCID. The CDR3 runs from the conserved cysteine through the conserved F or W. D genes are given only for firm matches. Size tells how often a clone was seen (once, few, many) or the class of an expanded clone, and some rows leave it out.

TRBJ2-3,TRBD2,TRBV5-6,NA,TGTGCCAGCAGCGTGGGGACTAGCGGGGGCTCGATAGGAGCGCAGTATTTT,CASSVGTSGGSIGAQYF
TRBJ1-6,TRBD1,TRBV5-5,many,TGTGCCAGCAGCTTGGACAGGGGGTGGTCCTATAATTCACCCCTCCACTTT,CASSLDRGWSYNSPLHF
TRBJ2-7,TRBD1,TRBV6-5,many,TGTGCCAGCAGTAGAGACAGGGGCGAGCAGTACTTC,CASSRDRGEQYF
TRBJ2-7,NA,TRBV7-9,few,TGTGCCAGCAGCTTAGATAAGGTCGGGGCTGACGAGCAGTACTTC,CASSLDKVGADEQYF
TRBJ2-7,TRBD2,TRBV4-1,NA,TGCGCCAGCAGCCGAGGACTAGCTCGCGAGCAGTACTTC,CASSRGLAREQYF
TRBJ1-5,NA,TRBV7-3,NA,TGTGCCAGCAGCGGAACACTGGATCAGCCCCAGCATTTT,CASSGTLDQPQHF
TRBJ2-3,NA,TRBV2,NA,TGTGCCAGCAGTGGGGGGCCCTACACAGATACGCAGTATTTT,CASSGGPYTDTQYF
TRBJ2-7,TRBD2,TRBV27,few,TGTGCCAGCAGTTCCCTAACTAGCGAGTACGAGCAGTACTTC,CASSSLTSEYEQYF
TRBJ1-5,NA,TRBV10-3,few,TGTGCCATCAGTGCCCAAAGTGGAAGCAATCAGCCCCAGCATTTT,CAISAQSGSNQPQHF
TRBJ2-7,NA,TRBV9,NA,TGTGCCAGCAGCGTAGGGGGAGACAGTGCCTACGAGCAGTACTTC,CASSVGGDSAYEQYF